Sequencing of this T cell receptor (beta chain) was carried out in a study of identical twins. In TCRdb, the 5' RACE reads were re-called with MiXCR into one record per CDR3 protein. This repertoire shows roughly 350,000 distinct CDR3 sequences, 7% to 9.5% found once; its top ten account for 7.5% to 9.5%. V dropped 1 base and J dropped 1 base, with 10 bases sitting between them. The CDR3 extends over 15 amino acids. Looked up from germline, CDR1 is SEHNR and CDR2 is FQNEAQ (reference sequence). The sample taken for sequencing was naive T cells sorted from blood. This clonotype originated in a woman in her 50s in good health. The rearrangement joins TRBV7-9 to TRBJ2-5; D is unresolved. The CDR3 region has the DNA TGTGCCAGCAGCTTAGGGCAGATGAGCCAAGAGACCCAGTACTTC. It translates to CASSLGQMSQETQYF.